Sequencing of this TCR beta chain was carried out in a study of T-cell reconstitution after alpha-beta-depleted transplantation in children. Preparing the TCRbeta library involved the use of unique molecular identifiers. TCRdb ran MiXCR on the PCR reads and lists one entry per CDR3 protein. The sample has about 980,000 distinct CDR3 sequences, around 30% seen once. The sample holds many counts of this clonotype. Its antigen remains unknown. Study conclusions and caveats: Diversity and T-cell counts at one year after transplant derived mostly from new T cells.

This CDR3 spans 16 amino acids. Germline V gene lookup returns CDR1 LGHDT and CDR2 YNNKEL (reference sequence). V was clipped by 2 bases and J by 2 bases; unmatched bases: 6. This rearrangement joins TRBV3-1 to TRBJ2-1, with 7 bases aligning to TRBD2. This receptor was obtained from a boy younger than two who had a stem cell transplant for SCID, so the T cells may come from the graft donor. The sequences come from PBMCs, mostly from graft donor cells, collected 360 days after TCRalphabeta/CD19-depleted stem cell transplant. CDR3 amino acids: CASSQKLGGAYNEQFF. The CDR3 DNA is TGTGCCAGCAGCCAAAAACTTGGGGGGGCCTACAATGAGCAGTTCTTC.